This T cell receptor (beta chain) was identified in a study of blood T cell repertoires in COVID-19. Study in general: Both acute and convalescent COVID-19 samples were obtained from the United States, Italy and Spain. PBMCs, B-cell-depleted T cells, or T cells provided the cDNA or gDNA that made up the material.

In the original analysis: Amplifying reference gene primers gave estimates of nucleated cell counts. The assay was immunoSEQ multiplex PCR, and TCRdb's table has in-frame clones only and misses some. Clone size and V and J calls were adopted from that table, with D and trimming inferred from the DNA. The table shows approximately 150,000 clones, with 84% occurring only once. The CDR3 contains 11 residues. V lost 6 bases to trimming and J lost 5 bases, with 7 bases between them. Germline CDR1 is SNHLY and CDR2 is FYNNEI. This TCR was sampled from a man aged 60 to 69 with active or convalescent COVID-19. Sequencing used peripheral blood. The chain employs TRBV2 and TRBJ2-5; no firm D call. CDR3 region: CASRAWETQYF. CDR3 nucleotide sequence: TGTGCCAGCAGGGCCTGGGAGACCCAGTACTTC.